The 27 T cell receptor beta chains below all came from one sample that was sequenced in a study of T cell responses to AZD1222 COVID-19 vaccine. The table came from immunoSEQ multiplex PCR; TCRdb's copy has only in-frame clones and leaves some out. The table lists under 200,000 clones, 88% of them singletons, with 4.3% in the top ten. The sample in question was peripheral blood, obtained 28 days after the second AZD1222 dose. The source is an adult who received the AZD1222 COVID-19 vaccine.

This rearrangement joins TRBV7-9 to TRBJ2-7; TRBD2 matches at 8 bases. This CDR3 contains 16 residues. V was clipped by 9 bases and J by 2 bases; unmatched bases: 15. The germline gives CDR1 SEHNR, CDR2 FQNEAQ (reference sequence). For the CDR3, the DNA is TGTGCCAGTCAAACTGGGGGTAGCGGGGCCCCCTACGAGCAGTACTTC. Its translation: CASQTGGSGAPYEQYF.

The chain is built from TRBV6-6 and TRBJ2-7; D not certain. The CDR3 runs to 15 residues. The germline V and J ends were trimmed by 5 bases and 0 bases, with 14 bases remaining between them. The germline V gene encodes CDR1 MNHNY and CDR2 SVGAGI (reference sequence). CDR3 in DNA: TGTGCCAGCAGTCCTCTAGGCCCTAGCTCCTACGAGCAGTACTTC. This codes for CASSPLGPSSYEQYF.

The CDR3 protein is CASSEGPGGEKLFF. The DNA for the CDR3 is TGTGCCAGCAGTGAAGGGCCCGGGGGTGAAAAACTGTTTTTT. This chain connects TRBV6-1 to TRBJ1-4; weak D call: TRBD1 (5 bases). The CDR3 contains 14 residues. Germline CDR1 reads MNHNS; CDR2 reads SASEGT. Trimming cost V 1 base and J 7 bases, with 10 bases left between them.

This chain links TRBV2 with TRBJ1-1, with 8 bases identical to TRBD1. The germline CDR1 and CDR2 sequences are SNHLY and FYNNEI. With 5 bases clipped from V and 8 bases from J, the junction kept 7 bases outside the gene matches. CDR3 size: 13 residues. CDR3 protein: CASSPTGDREAFF. The CDR3 DNA is TGTGCCAGCAGTCCGACAGGGGATAGAGAAGCTTTCTTT.

The V gene is TRBV27, the J gene TRBJ1-1, with 12 bases lining up with TRBD1. This CDR3 has 15 amino acids. Germline lookup yields CDR1 MNHEY and CDR2 SMNVEV (reference sequence). After removal of 7 bases from V and 5 bases from J, the junction contained 8 bases not matched to a gene. DNA of the CDR3: TGTGCCAGCAAATTAGGGACAGGGGGCGAAACTGAAGCTTTCTTT. It codes for CASKLGTGGETEAFF.

The chain combines TRBV15 with TRBJ2-7; the D gene is possibly TRBD1 (6 bases). Germline CDR1 LNHNV, CDR2 YYDKDF (reference sequence). CDR3 length: 13 amino acids. The ends were cut back, 6 bases at V and 1 base at J, with 10 bases in the middle. The CDR3 region is CATRSRGSYEQYF. The CDR3 DNA follows: TGTGCCACCAGGAGTAGGGGGTCCTACGAGCAGTACTTC.

This clone was observed a few times. The V call is TRBV9, the J call TRBJ1-2; D gene ambiguous. V was pared by 3 bases and J by 8 bases, with 8 bases between. CDR1 is SGDLS, CDR2 YYNGEE, per germline. The CDR3 has 11 amino acids. CDR3: CASSAPRGYTF. CDR3 nucleotides: TGTGCCAGCAGCGCCCCCCGCGGCTACACCTTC.

The rearrangement uses TRBV13 and TRBJ2-3; D unclear. Germline CDR1 PRHDT, CDR2 FYEKMQ (reference sequence). Trimming left V 0 bases short and J 2 bases short, with 3 bases between. This CDR3 region has 13 residues. This CDR3 is CASSLGPTDTQYF. The CDR3 region has the DNA TGTGCCAGCAGCTTAGGCCCCACAGATACGCAGTATTTT.

The chain couples TRBV6-4 to TRBJ1-5; no clear D. V shed 7 bases and J shed 0 bases, with 4 bases lying between them. Germline V gene lookup returns CDR1 MRHNA and CDR2 SNTAGT. There are 12 residues in the CDR3. This CDR3 reads CASTNSNQPQHF. CDR3 in DNA: TGTGCCAGCACTAATAGCAATCAGCCCCAGCATTTT.

V is TRBV6-6 and J is TRBJ1-5; D might be TRBD1 (5 bases). Between the trimmed V and J ends, which lost 2 bases and 6 bases, there was a span of 17 bases. The germline gives CDR1 MNHNY, CDR2 SVGAGI (reference sequence). There are 16 residues in the CDR3. CDR3 in amino acids: CASSYPPGVGGQPQHF. The CDR3 bases are TGTGCCAGCAGTTACCCCCCAGGCGTTGGGGGTCAGCCCCAGCATTTT.

This clone was counted a single time. The sample carries other DNA sequences with the same CDR3. The CDR3: CASSYRVGQPQHF. CDR3 coding DNA: TGTGCCAGCAGTTATAGGGTGGGTCAGCCCCAGCATTTT. V and J are TRBV6-5 and TRBJ1-5; no definite D call. The germline V and J ends were trimmed by 3 bases and 6 bases, with 9 bases remaining between them. This CDR3 is built from 13 residues. From germline, CDR1 is MNHEY and CDR2 SVGAGI.

The chain couples TRBV7-8 to TRBJ1-1, with D hard to call. Looked up from germline, CDR1 is SGHVS and CDR2 is FQNEAQ. The CDR3 covers 14 residues. V lost 5 bases and J lost 0, with 10 bases in between. The CDR3 nucleotides are TGTGCCAGCAGCCCGGGGAGCATGAACACTGAAGCTTTCTTT. Protein: CASSPGSMNTEAFF.

V gene TRBV5-1 combines with J gene TRBJ1-1; D perhaps matches TRBD1 (5 bases). Trimming stripped 7 bases from V and 2 bases from J, with 12 bases between. Germline V gives CDR1 SGHRS, CDR2 YFSETQ. The CDR3 has 13 amino acids. CDR3 sequence (DNA): TGCGCCAGCGGAGTCCAGGGTAACACTGAAGCTTTCTTT. As protein: CASGVQGNTEAFF.

This clone is a singleton in its sample. The rearrangement uses TRBV9 and TRBJ2-1; maybe TRBD1 (6 bases). The CDR3 has 14 residues. Germline V gene lookup returns CDR1 SGDLS and CDR2 YYNGEE. Between the trimmed V and J ends, which lost 2 bases and 5 bases, there was a span of 11 bases. As DNA, the CDR3 is TGTGCCAGCAGCGTCCAGGGGAGAAACAATGAGCAGTTCTTC. Its translation: CASSVQGRNNEQFF.

The chain is built from TRBV6-4 and TRBJ1-4; D is uncertain. The germline CDR1 and CDR2 sequences are MRHNA and SNTAGT. The length of the CDR3 is 13 residues. V shed 6 bases and J shed 6 bases, with 11 bases lying between them. CDR3 sequence (DNA): TGTGCCAGCAGCCTTGGGAGGGATGAAAAACTGTTTTTT. Translating it yields CASSLGRDEKLFF.

V and J are TRBV6-5 and TRBJ1-1; D unclear. Germline values: CDR1 MNHEY, CDR2 SVGAGI. The CDR3 has 13 residues. Trimming took off 7 bases at V and 3 bases at J, with 12 bases between the two ends. The CDR3 DNA sequence: TGTGCCAGCATTTCAAAGGGATACACTGAAGCTTTCTTT. Protein product: CASISKGYTEAFF.

The chain employs TRBV19 and TRBJ1-2, with 7 nucleotides matching TRBD1. Germline CDR1 and CDR2: LNHDA and SQIVND (reference sequence). The CDR3 totals 14 residues. J was trimmed by 4 bases and V by 5 bases; bases with no gene match: 7. The CDR3 sequence is CASSFTGESYGYTF. The CDR3 DNA is TGTGCCAGTAGTTTCACAGGGGAAAGCTATGGCTACACCTTC. Together with reference TRBV19 and TRBJ1-2, the CDR3 gives the full variable domain: DGGITQSPKYLFRKEGQNVTLSCEQNLNHDAMYWYRQDPGQGLRLIYYSQIVNDFQKGDIAEGYSVSREKKESFPLTVTSAQKNPTAFYLCASSFTGESYGYTFGSGTRLTVV.

This clone occurred once. The V and J genes are TRBV12-3 or TRBV12-4 and TRBJ2-1; D is ambiguous. There are 12 residues in the CDR3. With 4 bases removed from V and 9 bases from J, the gap between germline ends came to 10 bases. This chain's CDR3 is CASSYEWGEQFF. CDR3 bases: TGTGCCAGCAGTTACGAATGGGGTGAGCAGTTCTTC.

The chain recombines TRBV10-1 with TRBJ1-1, with D uncertain. Germline V lookup: CDR1 WNHNN, CDR2 SYGVQD (reference sequence). Trimming left V 6 bases short and J 1 base short, with 9 bases between. This CDR3 contains 13 residues. The CDR3 DNA reads TGCGCCAGCAGGGGTGTTCCGAACACTGAAGCTTTCTTT. Translated, it gives CASRGVPNTEAFF.

The chain combines TRBV30 with TRBJ2-5; the match to TRBD2 covers 7 bases. Germline V lookup: CDR1 GTSNPN, CDR2 SVGIG (reference sequence). The length of the CDR3 is 12 residues. V trimming: 5 bases; J trimming: 5 bases; junction bases outside the gene matches: 5. The CDR3 sequence is CAWGRGGETQYF. The CDR3 nucleotides are TGTGCCTGGGGGAGGGGAGGGGAGACCCAGTACTTC.

The chain recombines TRBV9 with TRBJ2-1; D is tentatively TRBD1 or TRBD2 (6 bases each). Trimming stripped 3 bases from V and 0 bases from J, with 10 bases between. The CDR3 length is 15 residues. Germline V gene sequence: CDR1 SGDLS, CDR2 YYNGEE. The chain's CDR3 is CASSARGLSYNEQFF. In DNA form, the CDR3 reads TGTGCCAGCAGCGCCCGGGGGCTCTCCTACAATGAGCAGTTCTTC.

The V call is TRBV7-2, the J call TRBJ2-1; D possibly corresponds to TRBD1 (6 bases). CDR3 size: 14 residues. CDR1 is SGHTA and CDR2 is FQGNSA in the germline V gene. With 1 base removed from V and 6 bases from J, the gap between germline ends came to 10 bases. CDR3 DNA sequence: TGTGCCAGCAGCTTAGTACTAGGGGGCAATGAGCAGTTCTTC. Protein sequence: CASSLVLGGNEQFF.

This clone appeared a few times. The chain is built from TRBV25-1 and TRBJ1-1, with D possibly matching TRBD1 (6 bases). This CDR3 is built from 13 residues. Germline V CDR1 and CDR2: MGHDK, SYGVNS. Trimming cost V 3 bases and J 7 bases, with 12 bases left between them. The CDR3 reads CASSDLRGLEAFF. DNA for the CDR3: TGTGCCAGCAGTGATCTCAGGGGCCTTGAAGCTTTCTTT.

The genes are TRBV4-1 and TRBJ1-2; 7 nucleotides align to TRBD1. CDR3 length: 15 residues. With 3 bases clipped from V and 5 bases from J, the junction kept 9 bases outside the gene matches. Germline V lookup: CDR1 MGHRA, CDR2 YSYEKL. Here the CDR3 reads CASSHPRDSLYGYTF. DNA of the CDR3: TGCGCCAGCAGCCATCCCCGGGACAGCCTATATGGCTACACCTTC.

The chain recombines TRBV19 with TRBJ2-6; no clear D gene. The CDR3 length is 16 residues. CDR1 and CDR2 from the germline V gene are LNHDA and SQIVND (reference sequence). V lost 2 bases to trimming and J lost 0 bases, with 8 bases between them. CDR3 region: CASSIQTVSGANVLTF. CDR3 in DNA: TGTGCCAGTAGTATACAGACGGTCTCTGGGGCCAACGTCCTGACTTTC.

The chain uses TRBV30 and TRBJ1-1; D gene uncertain. Germline V gene sequence: CDR1 GTSNPN, CDR2 SVGIG (reference sequence). V gave up 4 bases and J gave up 6 bases, with 15 bases separating them. This CDR3 has 13 residues. CDR3 in DNA: TGTGCCTGGACTCCAAGGTTCGGGGCTGAAGCTTTCTTT. This sequence encodes CAWTPRFGAEAFF.

V usage is TRBV7-9 and J usage is TRBJ1-2; maybe TRBD1 (5 bases). The CDR3 is made up of 16 amino acids. Germline lookup yields CDR1 SEHNR and CDR2 FQNEAQ (reference sequence). Trimming cost V 0 bases and J 2 bases, with 13 bases left between them. The CDR3 DNA follows: TGTGCCAGCAGCTTAGCATCAGGGACCCCGAACTATGGCTACACCTTC. Translation: CASSLASGTPNYGYTF.